The 15 T cell receptor beta chains listed next were all sequenced from one sample in a study of blood T cells in healthy people across ages. Next came a second PCR, run for roughly 6 to 11 cycles, which used a sample-barcoded 5' primer along with a J-beta primer mix. TCRdb reanalysed the 5' RACE reads using MiXCR and keeps one entry per CDR3 protein. The sample has around 2 million distinct CDR3 sequences; around 42% are singletons. Sequencing was carried out using blood. Every receptor here comes from a human donor in good health.

This clonotype was seen a few times. The chain joins TRBV7-2 to TRBJ2-1, with TRBD2 as a possible D gene (6 bases). Germline V gene lookup returns CDR1 SGHTA and CDR2 FQGNSA. Trimming took 8 bases from V and 7 from J, leaving 12 bases between them. The CDR3 runs to 12 residues. This chain's CDR3 is CASFGGGNEQFF. DNA of the CDR3: TGTGCCAGCTTCGGGGGTGGGAATGAGCAGTTCTTC. The whole variable domain, remainder taken from reference TRBV7-2 and TRBJ2-1, is GAGVSQSPSNKVTEKGKDVELRCDPISGHTALYWYRQSLGQGLEFLIYFQGNSAPDKSGLPSDRFSAERTGGSVSTLTIQRTQQEDSAVYLCASFGGGNEQFFGPGTRLTVL.

V usage is TRBV4-3 and J usage is TRBJ2-7, with TRBD1 identical over 7 bases. The germline CDR1 and CDR2 sequences are LGHNA and YSLEER. V was pared by 5 bases and J by 0 bases, with 7 bases of the junction left unmatched. The CDR3 contains 15 residues. The CDR3 protein is CASSEGRQGSYEQYF. In DNA, the CDR3 is TGCGCCAGCAGCGAAGGGAGACAGGGCTCCTACGAGCAGTACTTC.

This sequence joins TRBV20-1 and TRBJ1-1; D is possibly TRBD1 (6 bases). V was cut by 0 bases and J by 5 bases, with 10 bases left in between. This CDR3 spans 13 amino acids. The germline V gene encodes CDR1 DFQATT and CDR2 SNEGSKA (reference sequence). The CDR3 sequence: CSARDRGLTEAFF. The DNA of the CDR3 is TGCAGTGCTAGAGATAGGGGGTTGACTGAAGCTTTCTTT.

The chain joins TRBV5-6 to TRBJ2-1; 8 nucleotides align to TRBD2. The V gene end was trimmed by 3 bases and the J gene end by 4 bases; junction bases not matched to a gene: 3. This CDR3 comprises 14 residues. Germline lookup yields CDR1 SGHDT and CDR2 YYEEEE. The CDR3 DNA is TGTGCCAGCAGCTCGGGACTAGAATACAATGAGCAGTTCTTC. It codes for CASSSGLEYNEQFF.

V usage is TRBV9 and J usage is TRBJ1-2; tentative D call: TRBD1 (6 bases). The CDR3 sequence is 14 residues long. Deletions cut 4 bases from V and 4 bases from J, with 14 bases between. Germline CDR1 is SGDLS and CDR2 is YYNGEE. The CDR3 spells CASSSPQGPYGYTF. Written as DNA, the CDR3 is TGTGCCAGCAGCTCGCCACAGGGTCCCTATGGCTACACCTTC.

The CDR3 DNA reads as TGTGCCAGCAGCCGGGACAGCCATAATGAAAAACTGTTTTTT. It encodes CASSRDSHNEKLFF. V and J are TRBV7-9 and TRBJ1-4, with 7 positions matching TRBD1. This CDR3 contains 14 residues. The V and J ends lost 5 bases and 4 bases, in that order; junction bases with no gene match: 4. Germline values: CDR1 SEHNR, CDR2 FQNEAQ (reference sequence).

CDR3 sequence (DNA): TGTGCCATCAGCTCCGGGACAGGGGGCAGTACTGAAGCTTTCTTT. Protein: CAISSGTGGSTEAFF. The chain employs TRBV10-3 and TRBJ1-1; the match to TRBD1 covers 12 bases. The length of the CDR3 is 15 residues. Trimming removed 6 bases from V and 5 bases from J; junction bases left unmatched: 7. Germline assignment: CDR1 ENHRY and CDR2 SYGVKD.

The rearrangement uses TRBV7-2 and TRBJ2-1, with D uncertain. The CDR3 is 18 residues long. The germline V gene has CDR1 SGHTA and CDR2 FQGNSA. V shed 1 base and J shed 0 bases, with 16 bases lying between them. CDR3 bases: TGTGCCAGCAGCTTAGAGGTTTCGAGAATAAGCTCCTACAATGAGCAGTTCTTC. As protein: CASSLEVSRISSYNEQFF.

This clonotype was seen just once. The V gene is TRBV6-6, the J gene TRBJ2-7, with 12 bases that match TRBD2. Germline assignment: CDR1 MNHNY and CDR2 SVGAGI (reference sequence). The CDR3 has 16 amino acids. The trim removed 1 base at V and 1 base at J, leaving 2 bases unmatched. CDR3 in amino acids: CASSYLGTSGSYEQYF. The CDR3 DNA reads TGTGCCAGCAGTTACTTAGGGACTAGCGGGTCCTACGAGCAGTACTTC.

This clonotype was counted ten times or more. V gene TRBV20-1 combines with J gene TRBJ2-3, with D possibly matching TRBD1 (5 bases). Trimming took off 4 bases at V and 2 bases at J, with 28 bases between the two ends. Germline CDR1 reads DFQATT; CDR2 reads SNEGSKA (reference sequence). The CDR3 totals 19 residues. CDR3 loop: CSAKGLVPSRVLDTDTQYF. In nucleotides, the CDR3 is TGCAGTGCTAAGGGGCTAGTTCCGTCGCGAGTTTTGGACACAGATACGCAGTATTTT.

The V and J genes are TRBV13 and TRBJ2-7; D not certain. This CDR3 is built from 14 residues. V lost 3 bases to trimming and J lost 0 bases, with 9 bases between them. The germline CDR1 and CDR2 sequences are PRHDT and FYEKMQ (reference sequence). In DNA form, the CDR3 reads TGTGCCAGCAGCTTTCGTAACAGCTCCTACGAGCAGTACTTC. It encodes CASSFRNSSYEQYF.

This rearrangement joins TRBV5-5 to TRBJ2-2; D not resolved. The CDR3 loop spans 13 amino acids. V gave up 1 base and J gave up 6 bases, with 7 bases separating them. Germline V CDR1 and CDR2: SGHKS, YYEKEE (reference sequence). CDR3 region: CASSLLRSGELFF. In DNA, the CDR3 is TGTGCCAGCAGCTTGTTACGGTCCGGGGAGCTGTTTTTT.

The rearrangement joins TRBV5-8 to TRBJ2-7, with D tentatively TRBD2 (5 bases). Between the trimmed V and J ends, which lost 3 bases and 0 bases, there was a span of 16 bases. CDR1 SGHTS and CDR2 YDEGEE come from the germline V gene. There are 16 residues in the CDR3. The CDR3 is CASSSLGFGSSYEQYF. The CDR3 coding sequence is TGTGCCAGCAGCTCCTTGGGATTTGGGAGCTCCTACGAGCAGTACTTC.

The chain employs TRBV29-1 and TRBJ2-1; D unclear. CDR3 size: 12 residues. Germline CDR1 SQVTM, CDR2 ANQGSEA. V was shortened by 3 bases and J by 8 bases, with 11 bases between the two germline ends. The CDR3 nucleotides read TGCAGCGTTGACCGCGCAACGCATGAGCAGTTCTTC. It is translated as CSVDRATHEQFF.

The CDR3 protein is CASSLEPGTYGYTF. CDR3 nucleotide sequence: TGCGCCAGCAGCTTGGAACCCGGGACCTATGGCTACACCTTC. This sequence joins TRBV4-1 and TRBJ1-2; a possible D gene is TRBD1 (5 bases). Germline V gene sequence: CDR1 MGHRA, CDR2 YSYEKL. V dropped 5 bases and J dropped 4 bases, with 14 bases sitting between them. This CDR3 spans 14 amino acids.